This T cell receptor beta chain appears in the sequencing data of a study of T cell repertoires in cytomegalovirus infection. As for this clonotype: Its target is unknown. At one of its ends the junction is not consistent with the germline gene, which may arise from a read error.

MiXCR, applied by TCRdb to the reads, yields one record per CDR3 protein. The data contain approximately 220,000 distinct CDR3 sequences, around 40% of them seen just once; the ten biggest clones take up approximately 60%. Germline lookup yields CDR1 MNHEY and CDR2 SMNVEV (reference sequence). CDR3 length: 15 residues. General observations from the study: HLA-C-restricted CMV-specific TCR beta clonotypes prevailed in the ex vivo response.

This sequence joins TRBV27 and TRBJ1-1; D ambiguous. This receptor was identified in a human donor in good health (CMV status not recorded). Some clones in this sample may be carry-over from other donors' samples. Source: CD8+ T cells from cultured PBMCs, taken from culture after CMV antigen stimulation. DNA of the CDR3: TGTGCCAGCAGTTTGGTAGACGGTGGCGACACTGAAGCTTTCTTC. Translating it yields CASSLVDGGDTEAFF.